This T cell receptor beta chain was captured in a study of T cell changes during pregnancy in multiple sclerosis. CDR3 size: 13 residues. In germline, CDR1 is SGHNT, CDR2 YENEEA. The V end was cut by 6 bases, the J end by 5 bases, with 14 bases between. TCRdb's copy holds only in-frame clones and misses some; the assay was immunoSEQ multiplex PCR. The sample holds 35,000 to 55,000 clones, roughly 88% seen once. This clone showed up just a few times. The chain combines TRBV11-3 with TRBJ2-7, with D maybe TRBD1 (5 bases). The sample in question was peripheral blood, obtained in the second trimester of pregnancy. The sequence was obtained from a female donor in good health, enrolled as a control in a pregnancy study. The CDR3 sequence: CASRIPGSHEQYF. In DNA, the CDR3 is TGTGCCAGCAGAATTCCAGGGTCCCACGAGCAGTACTTC.